What follows are 19 T cell receptor beta chains derived from one specimen sequenced in a study of lymphopenia after photon versus proton radiotherapy. Method: immunoSEQ multiplex PCR; TCRdb's copy keeps in-frame clones and lacks some. The sample comprises around 160,000 clones, about 85% of which are singletons, and approximately 4.7% rests with the top ten. Specimen: peripheral blood, collected from a patient treated with photon-based radiotherapy. Every receptor here comes from a man aged 50-60 years with gastric cancer.

V is TRBV10-3 and J is TRBJ2-1, with D tentatively TRBD2 (6 bases). Looked up from germline, CDR1 is ENHRY and CDR2 is SYGVKD. V lost 7 bases and J lost 4, with 17 bases in between. The CDR3 sequence is 15 residues long. The CDR3 DNA sequence: TGTGCCATCATGGGGGGAGGTTTCCTTTACAATGAGCAGTTCTTC. This translates into CAIMGGGFLYNEQFF.

The genes are TRBV28 and TRBJ2-1, with unresolved D. V lost 9 bases and J 9 bases, leaving 15 bases between the germline ends. The CDR3 is 12 amino acids. The V gene's germline CDR1 is MDHEN and CDR2 SYDVKM. The CDR3 DNA reads as TGTGCCAGTGGTGCGTGGCTGAGTGAGCAGTTCTTC. It codes for CASGAWLSEQFF.

This chain links TRBV6-5 with TRBJ1-2, with TRBD1 matching 8 bases. The V and J ends lost 4 bases and 6 bases, in that order; junction bases with no gene match: 4. Germline V gene lookup returns CDR1 MNHEY and CDR2 SVGAGI. The CDR3 contains 13 residues. The CDR3 DNA reads as TGTGCCAGCAGTTTAAGACAGGGGAATGGCTACACCTTC. Translation: CASSLRQGNGYTF.

This clone was seen a handful of times. The V and J genes are TRBV6-6 and TRBJ1-5; perhaps TRBD1 as D (5 bases). Between the trimmed V and J ends, which lost 5 bases and 7 bases, there was a span of 18 bases. The CDR3 is 15 residues long. From germline, CDR1 is MNHNY and CDR2 SVGAGI (reference sequence). The CDR3 DNA is TGTGCCAGCAGTCCGCCGGGGCCCCAGGGCCAGCCCCAGCATTTT. Its translation: CASSPPGPQGQPQHF.

The rearrangement links TRBV19 to TRBJ1-2; D gene ambiguous. Germline loops: CDR1 LNHDA, CDR2 SQIVND (reference sequence). V gave up 7 bases and J gave up 4 bases, with 19 bases separating them. CDR3 length: 15 amino acids. CDR3 protein: CASTGARSPLYGYTF. In DNA form, the CDR3 reads TGTGCCAGTACCGGAGCCCGCTCCCCCCTCTATGGCTACACCTTC.

The V gene is TRBV5-8, the J gene TRBJ2-2, with a weak D call TRBD1 (6 bases). The CDR3 contains 14 residues. Germline assignment: CDR1 SGHTS and CDR2 YDEGEE. Trimming took 4 bases from V and 0 from J, leaving 7 bases between them. For the CDR3, the DNA is TGTGCCAGCAGCAGGACAGCGAACACCGGGGAGCTGTTTTTT. Protein product: CASSRTANTGELFF. The full variable domain, in which reference TRBV5-8 and TRBJ2-2 provide the parts outside the CDR3, is EAGVTQSPTHLIKTRGQQATLRCSPISGHTSVYWYQQALGLGLQFLLWYDEGEERNRGNFPPRFSGRQFPNYSSELNVNALELEDSALYLCASSRTANTGELFFGEGSRLTVL.

This clone was detected once. The J gene is TRBJ1-1, the V gene TRBV27, with D tentatively TRBD1 (5 bases). V was clipped by 2 bases and J by 2 bases, with 9 bases between them. CDR1 and CDR2 from the germline V gene are MNHEY and SMNVEV (reference sequence). This CDR3 has 14 amino acids. The CDR3 reads CASSLLGQNTEAFF. CDR3 bases: TGTGCCAGCAGTTTACTAGGACAAAACACTGAAGCTTTCTTT.

The CDR3 reads CASSSRLAGVSTDTQYF. DNA of the CDR3: TGTGCCAGCAGCTCCCGACTAGCGGGAGTCAGCACAGATACGCAGTATTTT. This chain connects TRBV7-2 to TRBJ2-3, with TRBD2 matching 12 bases. The CDR3 extends over 17 amino acids. The trim removed 4 bases at V and 0 bases at J, leaving 5 bases unmatched. Germline CDR1 SGHTA, CDR2 FQGNSA.

The chain couples TRBV7-7 to TRBJ1-5; D is perhaps TRBD1 (5 bases). Trimming shortened V by 6 bases and J by 3 bases, and 18 bases separated the two germline ends. The germline CDR1 and CDR2 sequences are SSHAT and FNYEAQ (reference sequence). CDR3 length: 16 residues. CDR3 nucleotides: TGTGCCAGCAGGTCCAACGGGGGGGATAACAATCAGCCCCAGCATTTT. This codes for CASRSNGGDNNQPQHF.

This sequence joins TRBV30 and TRBJ1-5; D gene uncertain. The V end lost 1 base, the J end lost 0 bases, and 22 bases lay between the germline ends. Germline-derived CDR1 and CDR2 are GTSNPN and SVGIG (reference sequence). The CDR3 runs 19 residues. CDR3 protein: CAWSALPSGSRYSNQPQHF. The DNA for the CDR3 is TGTGCCTGGAGTGCCCTGCCGTCGGGCAGCCGTTATAGCAATCAGCCCCAGCATTTT.

This chain joins TRBV27 and TRBJ1-5; D is unclear. V shed 2 bases and J shed 6 bases, with 8 bases lying between them. This CDR3 has 13 amino acids. Germline-derived CDR1 and CDR2 are MNHEY and SMNVEV (reference sequence). The CDR3 nucleotides are TGTGCCAGCAGTTTACGAGGTCGTCAGCCCCAGCATTTT. Translated: CASSLRGRQPQHF.

The genes are TRBV25-1 and TRBJ1-4; D possibly corresponds to TRBD1 (5 bases). Between the trimmed V and J ends, which lost 2 bases and 10 bases, there was a span of 14 bases. Germline lookup yields CDR1 MGHDK and CDR2 SYGVNS. This CDR3 contains 14 residues. The CDR3 is CASSEQGSPGKLFF. The CDR3 nucleotides are TGTGCCAGCAGTGAACAGGGATCCCCTGGAAAACTGTTTTTT.

The chain has TRBV7-9 and TRBJ2-7, with TRBD2 matching over 7 bases. The CDR3 extends over 14 amino acids. Germline lookup yields CDR1 SEHNR and CDR2 FQNEAQ (reference sequence). V lost 5 bases and J lost 1; bases outside the gene matches: 5. The CDR3 spells CASSLSGKSYEQYF. CDR3 sequence (DNA): TGTGCCAGCAGCCTGAGCGGGAAGTCCTACGAGCAGTACTTC.

Details on this clone: At one end the junction does not follow the germline gene, possibly because of a read error. CDR3 in DNA: TGCGCCAGCAGCTTAGGCGGGCATAGCGATCAGCCCCAGCATTTT. Translating it yields CASSLGGHSDQPQHF. This chain joins TRBV5-1 and TRBJ1-5; no definite D call. This CDR3 has 15 residues. CDR1 SGHRS and CDR2 YFSETQ come from the germline V gene.

The chain couples TRBV2 to TRBJ2-1, with 9 bases identical to TRBD2. Germline lookup yields CDR1 SNHLY and CDR2 FYNNEI. J was trimmed by 3 bases and V by 6 bases; bases with no gene match: 9. This CDR3 has 16 residues. As DNA, the CDR3 is TGTGCCAGCAGGAGGACCCTAGCGGGGTACTACAATGAGCAGTTCTTC. Translating gives CASRRTLAGYYNEQFF. Together with reference TRBV2 and TRBJ2-1, the CDR3 gives the full variable domain: EPEVTQTPSHQVTQMGQEVILRCVPISNHLYFYWYRQILGQKVEFLVSFYNNEISEKSEIFDDQFSVERPDGSNFTLKIRSTKLEDSAMYFCASRRTLAGYYNEQFFGPGTRLTVL.

This clone turned up a few times. V is TRBV2 and J is TRBJ1-1; no definite D call. This CDR3 has 14 residues. The germline CDR1 and CDR2 sequences are SNHLY and FYNNEI. Trimming cost V 8 bases and J 0 bases, with 13 bases left between them. Written as DNA, the CDR3 is TGTGCCAGCGAAGTGGGTCGTTTGAACACTGAAGCTTTCTTT. Amino acid sequence: CASEVGRLNTEAFF.

The chain couples TRBV5-1 to TRBJ1-1; 8 bases match TRBD1. V gave up 3 bases and J gave up 7 bases; unmatched junction bases: 14. This CDR3 is 16 amino acids long. CDR1 and CDR2 from the germline V gene are SGHRS and YFSETQ. CDR3 sequence (DNA): TGCGCCAGCAGCTCTGACTTCCGGGACAGGAAACTTGAAGCTTTCTTT. It encodes CASSSDFRDRKLEAFF.

The DNA of the CDR3 is TGTGCCAGTAGTTCAAGCCATAGCGGGAGGGCCGAGCAGTACTTC. Protein sequence: CASSSSHSGRAEQYF. The chain links TRBV19 to TRBJ2-7, with 11 bases aligning to TRBD2. The J segment lost 6 bases and the V segment lost 5 bases, leaving 9 bases of the junction unmatched. Germline V CDR1 and CDR2: LNHDA, SQIVND (reference sequence). The CDR3 loop spans 15 amino acids. Filled out from reference TRBV19 and TRBJ2-7, the complete variable domain reads DGGITQSPKYLFRKEGQNVTLSCEQNLNHDAMYWYRQDPGQGLRLIYYSQIVNDFQKGDIAEGYSVSREKKESFPLTVTSAQKNPTAFYLCASSSSHSGRAEQYFGPGTRLTVT.

The CDR3 reads CASSLKAASYEQYF. Here the CDR3 DNA reads TGTGCCAGCAGCTTAAAGGCAGCCTCCTACGAGCAGTACTTC. V usage is TRBV7-2 and J usage is TRBJ2-7; D remains ambiguous. Trimming cost V 2 bases and J 0 bases, with 8 bases left between them. The CDR3 runs 14 residues. Germline CDR1 and CDR2: SGHTA and FQGNSA.